This is a list of T cell receptor beta chains from one sample in a study of blood T cells in healthy people across ages. TCRdb analysed the 5' RACE reads with MiXCR anew, one entry per CDR3 protein. The table includes around 850,000 distinct CDR3 sequences, about 37% detected once. The sequenced sample consisted of blood. Receptor source: a man aged 18 to 29 in good health. Both conserved end residues are part of each CDR3. Each record gives: clone size, D gene, V gene, J gene, CDR3 DNA, CDR3 protein. The D gene is left open where the match is weak. Clone size is shown for a subset of rows, as once, few, many or a class of expanded clone.

>.|.|TRBV4-2|TRBJ2-7
TGTGCCAGTAGCTATAGGCCCGGCGCAGGATCCTACGAGCAGTACTTC
CASSYRPGAGSYEQYF
>few|.|TRBV20-1|TRBJ2-7
TGCAGTGCTAAGGGTCGGGGGCAAAGCTCCTACGAGCAGTACTTC
CSAKGRGQSSYEQYF
>.|.|TRBV5-5|TRBJ1-2
TGTGCCAGCAGCCTCCCGCGGGGGGAGGACTATGGCTACACCTTC
CASSLPRGEDYGYTF
>.|.|TRBV20-1|TRBJ2-1
TGCAGTGCTAGAGATGTGAAGGGCCGCAATGAGCAGTTCTTC
CSARDVKGRNEQFF
>many|.|TRBV27|TRBJ2-7
TGTGCCAGCAGTTTCGAGCAGTACTTC
CASSFEQYF
>few|.|TRBV20-1|TRBJ1-1
TGCAGTGCTAGACCCTGGGACCGCCTGAACACTGAAGCTTTCTTT
CSARPWDRLNTEAFF
>.|.|TRBV20-1|TRBJ1-2
TGCAGTGCTAGAGATACGCGGGGGCCGGGGAACTATGACTACACCTTC
CSARDTRGPGNYDYTF
>.|.|TRBV27|TRBJ1-1
TGTGCCAGCCGGGTTGGGGGGGTGAACACTGAAGCTTTCTTT
CASRVGGVNTEAFF
>.|TRBD1|TRBV7-2|TRBJ2-7
TGTGCCAGCAGCCCCCTACAGGGGGCAATAGGTTACGAGCAGTACTTC
CASSPLQGAIGYEQYF
>once|TRBD1|TRBV3-1|TRBJ2-5
TGTGCCAGCAGCCAAGGGGACAGGGCGAAGTACCAAGAGACCCAGTACTTC
CASSQGDRAKYQETQYF
>few|.|TRBV7-9|TRBJ1-1
TGTGCCAGCAGCCCCGACCGTATGGGAAACACTGAAGCTTTCTTT
CASSPDRMGNTEAFF
>.|TRBD1|TRBV20-1|TRBJ2-1
TGCAGGGCACCGGGACAGGGGGCAAATGAGCAGTTCTTC
CRAPGQGANEQFF
>many|TRBD2|TRBV7-8|TRBJ2-1
TGTGCCAGCAGCTTAGTTGCCGGGGGGGGCTACAATGAGCAGTTCTTC
CASSLVAGGGYNEQFF
>few|.|TRBV2|TRBJ2-3
TGTGCCAGCAGACCCGACAGGAACACAGATACGCAGTATTTT
CASRPDRNTDTQYF
>few|.|TRBV5-1|TRBJ2-7
TGCGCCAGCAGCTTGGGATCGGGATTCAATGAGCAGTACTTC
CASSLGSGFNEQYF
>.|.|TRBV6-6|TRBJ1-4
TGTGCCAGCAGTTACGAGAGCGGAAAACTGTTTTTT
CASSYESGKLFF
>few|TRBD2|TRBV6-2/TRBV6-3|TRBJ2-1
TGTGCCAGCAACGGACTAGCGGGGGGCCTCTACAATGAGCAGTTCTTC
CASNGLAGGLYNEQFF
>few|TRBD2|TRBV20-1|TRBJ2-5
TGCAGTACCCTCCAAGGACTAGCCCCCGGCAATGAGCAGTACTTC
CSTLQGLAPGNEQYF
>few|.|TRBV11-2|TRBJ1-1
TGTGCCAGCAGCTTAAAAGCCCGAGGGGGCACTGAAGCTTTCTTT
CASSLKARGGTEAFF
>many|TRBD2|TRBV5-1|TRBJ2-7
TGCGCCAGCAGCTTCGGTTCCCTAGCGGGGGGTAGGGCCTACGAGCAGTACTTC
CASSFGSLAGGRAYEQYF
>.|TRBD1|TRBV7-2|TRBJ2-1
TGTGCCAGCAGCTCGACGGGACAGTCCTTTCGCAATGAGCAGTTCTTC
CASSSTGQSFRNEQFF
>few|.|TRBV6-1|TRBJ2-3
TGTGCCAGCAGTGAACGACCAGCCCGCGATACGCAGTATTTT
CASSERPARDTQYF
>.|TRBD1|TRBV28|TRBJ1-2
TGTGCCAACAGTCCAGACAGGGGGCTTGGCTATGGCTACACCTTC
CANSPDRGLGYGYTF
>few|TRBD1|TRBV6-2/TRBV6-3|TRBJ1-5
TGTGCCAGCAGTTACTCCCGGGACAGGGACAATCAGCCCCAGCATTTT
CASSYSRDRDNQPQHF
>many|TRBD2|TRBV12-3/TRBV12-4|TRBJ2-3
TGTGCCAGCAGGGTGGGAGGGACCGGGACAGATACGCAGTATTTT
CASRVGGTGTDTQYF
>.|.|TRBV12-5|TRBJ2-3
TGTGCTAGTGGTTTCGGGAGTAAGGTAGAGTTTTCAGATACGCAGTATTTT
CASGFGSKVEFSDTQYF
>.|.|TRBV7-3|TRBJ2-1
TGTGCCAGCAGCCCGATTGGGGGGGGCTCGGGTGAGCAGTTCTTC
CASSPIGGGSGEQFF
>many|TRBD1|TRBV20-1|TRBJ2-3
TGCAGTGCTAGCGGACAGGTGGCAGATACGCAGTATTTT
CSASGQVADTQYF
>.|.|TRBV20-1|TRBJ1-2
TGCGGTGCTAGAGTGCGGAGGTCCTATGGCTACACCTTC
CGARVRRSYGYTF
>.|TRBD1|TRBV14|TRBJ2-7
TGTGCCAGCAGCCAAGTGAGGGGACAGATTAATGAGCAGTACTTC
CASSQVRGQINEQYF
>once|TRBD1|TRBV20-1|TRBJ2-1
TGCAGTGCTAGAGATGGCCGGACAGGGGGCAAGAATGAGCAGTTCTTC
CSARDGRTGGKNEQFF
>.|.|TRBV5-1|TRBJ2-6
TGCGCCAGCAGCCCGCATTTTTCTGGGGCCAACGTCCTGACTTTC
CASSPHFSGANVLTF
>.|TRBD1|TRBV7-2|TRBJ1-2
TGTGCCAGCAGCAGGGACAGCGAATTTAGGGGTGGCTACACCTTC
CASSRDSEFRGGYTF
>.|.|TRBV27|TRBJ2-7
TGTGCCAGCAGTTTGAAAGGAGGGGGCGGTTACAATGAGCAGTACTTC
CASSLKGGGGYNEQYF
>.|.|TRBV7-2|TRBJ1-2
TGTGCCAGCAGCCAATCAATTCGATATGGCTACACCTTC
CASSQSIRYGYTF
>.|.|TRBV24-1|TRBJ2-7
TGTGCCACTTTCTCGGCAGAGCCCTACGAGCAGTACTTC
CATFSAEPYEQYF
>many|TRBD2|TRBV12-3/TRBV12-4|TRBJ2-1
TGTGCCAGCACCCGACTAGCCCCCTACAATGAGCAGTTCTTC
CASTRLAPYNEQFF
>few|TRBD1|TRBV25-1|TRBJ2-5
TGTGCCAGCAGTGATCGTACAGGGGGCGGGGAGACCCAGTACTTC
CASSDRTGGGETQYF